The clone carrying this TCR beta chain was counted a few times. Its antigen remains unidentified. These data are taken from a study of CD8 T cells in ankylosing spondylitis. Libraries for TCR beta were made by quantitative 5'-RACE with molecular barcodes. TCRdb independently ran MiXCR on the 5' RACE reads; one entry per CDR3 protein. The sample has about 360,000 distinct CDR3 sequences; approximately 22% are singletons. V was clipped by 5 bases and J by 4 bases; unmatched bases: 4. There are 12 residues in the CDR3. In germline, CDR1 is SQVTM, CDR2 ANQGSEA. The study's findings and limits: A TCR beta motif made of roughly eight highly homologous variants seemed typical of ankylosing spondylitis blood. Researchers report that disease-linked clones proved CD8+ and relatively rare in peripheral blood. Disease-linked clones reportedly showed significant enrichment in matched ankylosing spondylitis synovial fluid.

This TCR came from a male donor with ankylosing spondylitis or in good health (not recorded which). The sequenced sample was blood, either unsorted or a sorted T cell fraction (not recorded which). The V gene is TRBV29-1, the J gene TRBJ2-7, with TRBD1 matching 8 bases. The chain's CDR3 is CSVSQGAYEQYF. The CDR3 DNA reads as TGCAGCGTTTCCCAGGGGGCTTACGAGCAGTACTTC.